This T cell receptor beta chain was identified in a study of glioma-infiltrating T cells. Amplification of TCR alpha and beta CDR3 regions from RNA used iRepertoire nested multiplex PCR. TCRdb processed the multiplex PCR reads anew with MiXCR; each CDR3 protein has one entry. The sample consists of 150,000 or so distinct CDR3 sequences, around 42% of them appearing once. Germline values: CDR1 SNHLY, CDR2 FYNNEI. The CDR3 sequence is 14 residues long. V shed 4 bases and J 5 bases; nucleotides not matched to a gene: 7. Sequencing was done on a sample of glioma tissue, nonneoplastic brain tissue, or PBMCs (not recorded which). The chain links TRBV2 to TRBJ2-5, with TRBD1 identical over 7 bases. The clonotype was recovered from a human donor with low-grade glioma or glioblastoma, undergoing nonglioma brain surgery, or in good health (not recorded which). This CDR3 is CASSVWDSVETQYF. The CDR3 DNA follows: TGTGCCAGCAGTGTTTGGGACAGTGTGGAGACCCAGTACTTC. The complete variable domain, with remaining parts taken from reference TRBV2 and TRBJ2-5, reads EPEVTQTPSHQVTQMGQEVILRCVPISNHLYFYWYRQILGQKVEFLVSFYNNEISEKSEIFDDQFSVERPDGSNFTLKIRSTKLEDSAMYFCASSVWDSVETQYFGPGTRLLVL.